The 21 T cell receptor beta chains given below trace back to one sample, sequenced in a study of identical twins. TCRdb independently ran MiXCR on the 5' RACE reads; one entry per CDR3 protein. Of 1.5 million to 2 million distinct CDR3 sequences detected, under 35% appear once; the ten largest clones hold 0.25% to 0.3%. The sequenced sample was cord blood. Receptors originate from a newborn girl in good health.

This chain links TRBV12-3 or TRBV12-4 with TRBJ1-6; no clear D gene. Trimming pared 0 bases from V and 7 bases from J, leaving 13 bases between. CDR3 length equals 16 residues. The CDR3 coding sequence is TGTGCCAGCAGTTTAGCGCTCTGGCGAGAAAATTCACCCCTCCACTTT. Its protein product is CASSLALWRENSPLHF.

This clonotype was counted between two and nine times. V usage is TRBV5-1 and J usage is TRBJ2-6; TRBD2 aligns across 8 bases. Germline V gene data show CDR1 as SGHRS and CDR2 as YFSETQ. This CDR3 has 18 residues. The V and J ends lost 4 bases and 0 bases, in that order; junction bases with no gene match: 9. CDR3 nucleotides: TGCGCCAGCAGCCCTTGGGGACTAGAAAGCTCTGGGGCCAACGTCCTGACTTTC. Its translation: CASSPWGLESSGANVLTF. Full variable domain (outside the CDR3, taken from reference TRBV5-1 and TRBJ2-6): KAGVTQTPRYLIKTRGQQVTLSCSPISGHRSVSWYQQTPGQGLQFLFEYFSETQRNKGNFPGRFSGRQFSNSRSEMNVSTLELGDSALYLCASSPWGLESSGANVLTFGAGSRLTVL.

The chain's CDR3 is CASSFEGALSYEQYF. CDR3 nucleotides: TGTGCCAGCAGCTTCGAGGGGGCCCTCTCCTACGAGCAGTACTTC. V and J are TRBV11-2 and TRBJ2-7, with 7 bases aligning to TRBD1. Germline CDR1 SGHAT, CDR2 FQNNGV. Trimming cost V 3 bases and J 0 bases; bases outside gene matches: 5. This CDR3 comprises 15 residues.

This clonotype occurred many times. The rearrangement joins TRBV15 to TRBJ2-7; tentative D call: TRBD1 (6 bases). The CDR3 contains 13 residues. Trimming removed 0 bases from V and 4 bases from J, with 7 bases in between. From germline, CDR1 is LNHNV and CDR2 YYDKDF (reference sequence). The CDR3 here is CATSRDRGYEQYF. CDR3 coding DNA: TGTGCCACCAGCAGAGACAGGGGTTACGAGCAGTACTTC.

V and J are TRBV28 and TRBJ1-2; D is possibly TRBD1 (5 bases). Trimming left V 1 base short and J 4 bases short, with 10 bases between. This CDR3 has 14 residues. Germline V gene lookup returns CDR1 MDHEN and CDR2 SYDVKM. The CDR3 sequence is CASSLYTGAYGYTF. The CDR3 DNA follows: TGTGCCAGCAGTTTATATACCGGGGCCTATGGCTACACCTTC.

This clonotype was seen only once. CDR3 nucleotides: TGTGCCTGGAGTACCTCGAACACTGAAGCTTTCTTT. Translating gives CAWSTSNTEAFF. J is TRBJ1-1 and V is TRBV30; D is unresolved. Germline CDR1 GTSNPN, CDR2 SVGIG (reference sequence). CDR3 length: 12 residues. V lost 2 bases to trimming and J lost 1 base, with 5 bases between them. Based on the CDR3 plus reference TRBV30 and TRBJ1-1, the full variable domain is SQTIHQWPATLVQPVGSPLSLECTVEGTSNPNLYWYRQAAGRGLQLLFYSVGIGQISSEVPQNLSASRPQDRQFILSSKKLLLSDSGFYLCAWSTSNTEAFFGQGTRLTVV.

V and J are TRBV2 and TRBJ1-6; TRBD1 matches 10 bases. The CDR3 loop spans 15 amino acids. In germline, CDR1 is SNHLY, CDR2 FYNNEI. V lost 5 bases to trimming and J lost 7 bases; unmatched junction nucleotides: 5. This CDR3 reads CASSPMGQGNSPLHF. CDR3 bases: TGTGCCAGCAGTCCCATGGGACAGGGGAATTCACCCCTCCACTTT.

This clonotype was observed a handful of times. CDR3 loop: CASSPLAGGTNEQFF. The CDR3 coding sequence is TGTGCCAGCAGTCCACTAGCGGGGGGAACCAATGAGCAGTTCTTC. The J gene is TRBJ2-1, the V gene TRBV27; 12 nucleotides match TRBD2. Germline values: CDR1 MNHEY, CDR2 SMNVEV (reference sequence). Losses at the gene ends were 5 bases for V and 6 bases for J; bases not matched to a gene: 5. The CDR3 is made up of 15 amino acids.

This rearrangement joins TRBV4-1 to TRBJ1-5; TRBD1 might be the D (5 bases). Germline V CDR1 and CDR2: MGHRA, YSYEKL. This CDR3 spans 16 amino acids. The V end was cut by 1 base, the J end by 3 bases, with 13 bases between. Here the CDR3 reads CASSQGLRGVNQPQHF. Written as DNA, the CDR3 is TGCGCCAGCAGCCAAGGATTGAGAGGGGTCAATCAGCCCCAGCATTTT.

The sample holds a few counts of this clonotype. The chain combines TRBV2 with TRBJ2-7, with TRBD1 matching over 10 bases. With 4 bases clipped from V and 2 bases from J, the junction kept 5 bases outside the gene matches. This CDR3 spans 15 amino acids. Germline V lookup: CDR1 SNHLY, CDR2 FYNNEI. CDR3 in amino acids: CASSGGGTGAYEQYF. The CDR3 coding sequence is TGTGCCAGCAGTGGAGGCGGGACAGGGGCCTACGAGCAGTACTTC.

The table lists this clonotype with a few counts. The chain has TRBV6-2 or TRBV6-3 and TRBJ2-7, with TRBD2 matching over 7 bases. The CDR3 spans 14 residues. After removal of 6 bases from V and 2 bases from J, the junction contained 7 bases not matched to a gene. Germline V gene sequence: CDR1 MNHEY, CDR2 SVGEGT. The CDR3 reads CASRNIGTTYEQYF. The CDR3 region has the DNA TGTGCCAGCAGGAATATCGGGACTACCTACGAGCAGTACTTC.

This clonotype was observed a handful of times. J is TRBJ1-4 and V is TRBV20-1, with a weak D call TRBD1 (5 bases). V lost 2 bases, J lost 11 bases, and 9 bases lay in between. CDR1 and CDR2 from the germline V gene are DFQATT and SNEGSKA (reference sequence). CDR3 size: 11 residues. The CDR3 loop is CSARQGLKLFF. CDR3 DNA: TGCAGTGCTAGACAGGGACTCAAACTGTTTTTT.

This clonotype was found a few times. The CDR3 DNA is TGTGCCAGCAGCTTCAGGGGACAGGGGGCCCGAGAGACCCAGTACTTC. It is translated as CASSFRGQGARETQYF. The rearrangement uses TRBV11-2 and TRBJ2-5; 12 bases map to TRBD1. From germline, CDR1 is SGHAT and CDR2 FQNNGV. J was trimmed by 4 bases and V by 3 bases; bases with no gene match: 6. The CDR3 extends over 16 amino acids.

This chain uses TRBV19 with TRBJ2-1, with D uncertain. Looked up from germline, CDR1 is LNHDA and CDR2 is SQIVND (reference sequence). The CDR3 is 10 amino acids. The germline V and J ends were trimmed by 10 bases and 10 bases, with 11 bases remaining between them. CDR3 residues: CATFYGEQFF. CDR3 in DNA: TGTGCCACCTTCTATGGGGAGCAGTTCTTC.

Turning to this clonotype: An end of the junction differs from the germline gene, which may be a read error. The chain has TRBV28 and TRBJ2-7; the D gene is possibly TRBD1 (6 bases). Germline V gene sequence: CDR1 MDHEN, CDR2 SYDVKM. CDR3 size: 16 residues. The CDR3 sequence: CTSCLWGTTPSYEQYF. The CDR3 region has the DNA TGTACCAGCTGTTTATGGGGGACAACGCCTTCCTACGAGCAGTACTTC.

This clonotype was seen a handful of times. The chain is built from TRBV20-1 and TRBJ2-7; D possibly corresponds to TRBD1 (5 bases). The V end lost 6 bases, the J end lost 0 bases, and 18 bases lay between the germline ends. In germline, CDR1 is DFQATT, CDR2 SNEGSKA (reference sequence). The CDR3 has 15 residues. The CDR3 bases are TGCAGTGCCTGGGGCACTGCCCTGAGCTCCTACGAGCAGTACTTC. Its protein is CSAWGTALSSYEQYF.

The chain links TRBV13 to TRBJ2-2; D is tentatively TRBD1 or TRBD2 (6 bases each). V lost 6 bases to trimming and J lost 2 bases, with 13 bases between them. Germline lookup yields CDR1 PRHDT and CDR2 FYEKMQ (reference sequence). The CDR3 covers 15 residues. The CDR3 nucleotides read TGTGCCAGCAGGAGAGGGGGGCTTAACACCGGGGAGCTGTTTTTT. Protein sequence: CASRRGGLNTGELFF.

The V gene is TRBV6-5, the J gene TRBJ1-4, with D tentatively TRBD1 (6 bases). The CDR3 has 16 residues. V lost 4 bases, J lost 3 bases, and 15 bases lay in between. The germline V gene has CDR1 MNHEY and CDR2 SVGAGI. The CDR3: CASSSGYRESNEKLFF. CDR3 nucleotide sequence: TGTGCCAGCAGTTCCGGCTACAGGGAGTCTAATGAAAAACTGTTTTTT.

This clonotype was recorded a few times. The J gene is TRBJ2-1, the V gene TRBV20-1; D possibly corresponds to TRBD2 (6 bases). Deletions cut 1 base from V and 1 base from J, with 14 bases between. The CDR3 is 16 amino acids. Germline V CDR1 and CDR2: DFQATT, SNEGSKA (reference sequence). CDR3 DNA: TGCAGTGCTAGAGCCCCTACTAGCCCTTCCTACAATGAGCAGTTCTTC. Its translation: CSARAPTSPSYNEQFF.

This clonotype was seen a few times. CDR3: CSASSLAGGTYNEQFF. CDR3 bases: TGCAGTGCTAGTTCTCTAGCGGGAGGGACCTACAATGAGCAGTTCTTC. The chain couples TRBV20-1 to TRBJ2-1, with 12 bases identical to TRBD2. CDR1 is DFQATT, CDR2 SNEGSKA, per germline (reference sequence). Germline trimming cut 3 bases from V and 2 bases from J; bases unmatched to any gene: 5. This CDR3 has 16 amino acids.

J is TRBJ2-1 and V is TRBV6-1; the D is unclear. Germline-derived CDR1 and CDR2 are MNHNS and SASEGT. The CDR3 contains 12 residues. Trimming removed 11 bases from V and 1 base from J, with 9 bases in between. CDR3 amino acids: CAGSASYNEQFF. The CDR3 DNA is TGTGCCGGGTCAGCGTCCTACAATGAGCAGTTCTTC.